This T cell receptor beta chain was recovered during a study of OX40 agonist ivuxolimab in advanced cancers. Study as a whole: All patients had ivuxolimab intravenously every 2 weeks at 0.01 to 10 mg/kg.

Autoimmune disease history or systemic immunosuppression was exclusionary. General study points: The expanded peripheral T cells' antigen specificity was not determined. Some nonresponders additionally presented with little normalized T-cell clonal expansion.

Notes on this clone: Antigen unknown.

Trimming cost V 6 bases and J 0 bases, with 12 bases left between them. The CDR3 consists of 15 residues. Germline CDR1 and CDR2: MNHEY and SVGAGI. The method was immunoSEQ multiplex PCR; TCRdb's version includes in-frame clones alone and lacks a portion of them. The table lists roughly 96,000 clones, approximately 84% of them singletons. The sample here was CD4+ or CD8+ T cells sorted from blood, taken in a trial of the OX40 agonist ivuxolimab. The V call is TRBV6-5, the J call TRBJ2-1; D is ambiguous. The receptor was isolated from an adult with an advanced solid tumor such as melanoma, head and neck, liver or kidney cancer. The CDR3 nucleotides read TGTGCCAGCAGCACCCCTAGGGACTCCTACAATGAGCAGTTCTTC. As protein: CASSTPRDSYNEQFF.